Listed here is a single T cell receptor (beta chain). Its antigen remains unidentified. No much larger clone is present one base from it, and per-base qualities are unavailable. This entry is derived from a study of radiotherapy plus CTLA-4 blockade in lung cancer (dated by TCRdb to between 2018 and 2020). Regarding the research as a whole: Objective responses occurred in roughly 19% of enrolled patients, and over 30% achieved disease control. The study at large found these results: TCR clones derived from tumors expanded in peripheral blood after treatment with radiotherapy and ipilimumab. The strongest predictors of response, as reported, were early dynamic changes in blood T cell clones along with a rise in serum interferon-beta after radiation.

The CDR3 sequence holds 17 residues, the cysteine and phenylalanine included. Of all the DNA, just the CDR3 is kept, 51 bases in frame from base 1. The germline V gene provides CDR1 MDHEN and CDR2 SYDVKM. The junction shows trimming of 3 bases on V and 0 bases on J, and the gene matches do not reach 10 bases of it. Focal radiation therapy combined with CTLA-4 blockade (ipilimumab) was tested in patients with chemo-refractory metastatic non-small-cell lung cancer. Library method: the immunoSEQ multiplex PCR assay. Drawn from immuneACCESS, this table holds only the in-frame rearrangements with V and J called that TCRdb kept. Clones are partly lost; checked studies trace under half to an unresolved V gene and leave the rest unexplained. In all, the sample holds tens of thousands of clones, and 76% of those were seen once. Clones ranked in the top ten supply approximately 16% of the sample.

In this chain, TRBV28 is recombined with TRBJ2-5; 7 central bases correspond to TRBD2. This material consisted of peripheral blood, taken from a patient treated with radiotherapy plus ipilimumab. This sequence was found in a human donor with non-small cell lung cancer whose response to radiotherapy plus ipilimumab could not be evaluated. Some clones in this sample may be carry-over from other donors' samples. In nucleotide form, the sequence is TGTGCCAGCAGTTTGGGGGGGAGCGGTGTGTACCAAGAGACCCAGTACTTC. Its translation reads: CASSLGGSGVYQETQYF.